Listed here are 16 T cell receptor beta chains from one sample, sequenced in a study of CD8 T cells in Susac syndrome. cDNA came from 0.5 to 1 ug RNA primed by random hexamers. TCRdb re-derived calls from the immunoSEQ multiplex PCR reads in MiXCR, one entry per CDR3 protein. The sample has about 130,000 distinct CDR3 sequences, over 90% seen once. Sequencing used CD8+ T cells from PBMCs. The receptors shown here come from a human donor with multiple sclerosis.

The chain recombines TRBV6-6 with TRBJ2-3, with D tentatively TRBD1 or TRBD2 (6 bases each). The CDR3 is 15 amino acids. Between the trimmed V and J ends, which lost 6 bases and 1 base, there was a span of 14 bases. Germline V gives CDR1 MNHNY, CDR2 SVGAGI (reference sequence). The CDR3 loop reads CASSPTGAGTDTQYF. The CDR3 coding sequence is TGTGCCAGCAGCCCTACGGGGGCTGGCACAGATACGCAGTATTTT.

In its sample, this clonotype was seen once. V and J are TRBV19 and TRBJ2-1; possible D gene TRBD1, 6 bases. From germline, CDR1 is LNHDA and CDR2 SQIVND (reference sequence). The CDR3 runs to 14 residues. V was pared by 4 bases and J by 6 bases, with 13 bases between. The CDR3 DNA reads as TGTGCCAGTAGTACCCCAGGGGATGTCAATGAGCAGTTCTTC. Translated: CASSTPGDVNEQFF.

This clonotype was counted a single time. The CDR3 protein is CASSFGGRLGTYEQFF. The DNA for the CDR3 is TGTGCCAGCAGCTTCGGGGGGCGCTTAGGCACCTATGAGCAGTTCTTC. V usage is TRBV5-4 and J usage is TRBJ2-1, with D maybe TRBD2 (7 bases). The germline CDR1 and CDR2 sequences are SGHNT and YYREEE (reference sequence). V lost 2 bases and J lost 8, with 20 bases in between. The CDR3 sequence is 16 residues long.

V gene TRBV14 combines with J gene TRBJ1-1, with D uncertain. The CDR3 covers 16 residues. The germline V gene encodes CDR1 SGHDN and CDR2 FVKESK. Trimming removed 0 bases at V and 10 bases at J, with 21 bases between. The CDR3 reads CASSQDLFWEREGAFF. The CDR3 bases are TGTGCCAGCAGCCAAGATCTTTTTTGGGAGCGGGAAGGAGCTTTCTTT.

This chain's CDR3 is CSVPDRPNQPQHF. The CDR3 DNA is TGCAGTGTTCCCGACAGGCCCAATCAGCCCCAGCATTTT. The chain combines TRBV20-1 with TRBJ1-5; D is perhaps TRBD1 (6 bases). V was trimmed by 7 bases and J by 3 bases, leaving 13 bases between them. This CDR3 has 13 residues. Germline V CDR1 and CDR2: DFQATT, SNEGSKA (reference sequence).

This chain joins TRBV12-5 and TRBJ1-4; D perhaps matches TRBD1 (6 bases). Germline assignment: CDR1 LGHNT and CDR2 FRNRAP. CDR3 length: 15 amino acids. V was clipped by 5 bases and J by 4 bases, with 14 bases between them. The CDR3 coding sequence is TGTGCTAGTGGTCCCCGGACAGCTCTTAATGAAAAACTGTTTTTT. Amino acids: CASGPRTALNEKLFF.

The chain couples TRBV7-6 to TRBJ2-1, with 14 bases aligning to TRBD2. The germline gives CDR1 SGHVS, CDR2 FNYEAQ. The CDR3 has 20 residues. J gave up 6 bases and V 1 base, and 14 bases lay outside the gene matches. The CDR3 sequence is CASSLGRGTQGLAGVNEQFF. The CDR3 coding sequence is TGTGCCAGCAGCTTAGGGCGAGGGACACAGGGACTAGCGGGAGTCAATGAGCAGTTCTTC. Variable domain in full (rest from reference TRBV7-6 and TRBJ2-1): GAGVSQSPRYKVTKRGQDVALRCDPISGHVSLYWYRQALGQGPEFLTYFNYEAQQDKSGLPNDRFSAERPEGSISTLTIQRTEQRDSAMYRCASSLGRGTQGLAGVNEQFFGPGTRLTVL.

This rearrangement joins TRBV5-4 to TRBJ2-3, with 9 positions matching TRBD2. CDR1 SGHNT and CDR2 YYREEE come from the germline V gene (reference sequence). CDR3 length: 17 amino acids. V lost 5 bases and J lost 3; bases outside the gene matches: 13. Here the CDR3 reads CASRRLAGEIETDTQYF. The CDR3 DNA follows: TGTGCCAGCAGACGTTTAGCGGGGGAGATAGAGACAGATACGCAGTATTTT.

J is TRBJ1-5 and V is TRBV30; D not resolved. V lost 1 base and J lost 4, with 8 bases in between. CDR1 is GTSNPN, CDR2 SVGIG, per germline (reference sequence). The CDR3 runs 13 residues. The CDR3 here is CAWSALRNQPQHF. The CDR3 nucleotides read TGTGCCTGGAGTGCCCTGCGAAATCAGCCCCAGCATTTT.

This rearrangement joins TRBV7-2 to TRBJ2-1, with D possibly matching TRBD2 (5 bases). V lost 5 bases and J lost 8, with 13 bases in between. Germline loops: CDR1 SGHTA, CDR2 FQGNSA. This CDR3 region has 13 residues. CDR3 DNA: TGTGCCAGCAGCCGGGCCGGCGGGCATGAGCAGTTCTTC. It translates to CASSRAGGHEQFF.

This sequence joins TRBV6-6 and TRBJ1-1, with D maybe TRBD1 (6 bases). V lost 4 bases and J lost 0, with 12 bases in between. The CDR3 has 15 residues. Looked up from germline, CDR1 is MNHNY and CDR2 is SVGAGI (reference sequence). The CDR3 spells CASSLNRVMNTEAFF. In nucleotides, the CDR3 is TGTGCCAGCAGTTTAAACAGGGTCATGAACACTGAAGCTTTCTTT.

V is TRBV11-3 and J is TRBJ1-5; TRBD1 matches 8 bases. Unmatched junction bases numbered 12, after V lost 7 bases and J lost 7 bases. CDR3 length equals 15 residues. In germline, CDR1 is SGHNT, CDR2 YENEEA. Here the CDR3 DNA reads TGTGCCAGCATCCCAAGGACAGGGAGAGGACAGCCCCAGCATTTT. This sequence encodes CASIPRTGRGQPQHF.

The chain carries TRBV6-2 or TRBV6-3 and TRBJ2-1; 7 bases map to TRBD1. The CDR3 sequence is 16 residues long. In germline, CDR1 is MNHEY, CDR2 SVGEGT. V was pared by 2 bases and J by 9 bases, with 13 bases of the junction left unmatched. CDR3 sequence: CASSYGVTRGKGEQFF. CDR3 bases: TGTGCCAGCAGTTACGGGGTTACCAGGGGGAAGGGTGAGCAGTTCTTC.

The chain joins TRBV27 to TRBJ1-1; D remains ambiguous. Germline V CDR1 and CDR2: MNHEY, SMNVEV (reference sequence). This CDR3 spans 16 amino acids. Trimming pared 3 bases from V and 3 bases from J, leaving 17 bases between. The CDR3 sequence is CASSFGRRGLDTEAFF. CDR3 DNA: TGTGCCAGCAGTTTCGGGCGCCGGGGTTTGGACACTGAAGCTTTCTTT.

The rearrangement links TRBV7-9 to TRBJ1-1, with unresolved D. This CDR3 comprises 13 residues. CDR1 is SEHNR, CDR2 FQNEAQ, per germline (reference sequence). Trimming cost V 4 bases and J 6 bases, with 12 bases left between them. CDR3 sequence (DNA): TGTGCCAGCAGCTCCCGCAAGGACCCTGAAGCTTTCTTT. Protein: CASSSRKDPEAFF.

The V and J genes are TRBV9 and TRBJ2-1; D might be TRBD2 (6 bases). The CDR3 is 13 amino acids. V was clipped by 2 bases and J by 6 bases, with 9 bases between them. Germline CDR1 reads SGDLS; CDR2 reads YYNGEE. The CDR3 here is CASSVGSGNEQFF. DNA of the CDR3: TGTGCCAGCAGCGTGGGTAGCGGCAATGAGCAGTTCTTC. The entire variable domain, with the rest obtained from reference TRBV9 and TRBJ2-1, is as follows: DSGVTQTPKHLITATGQRVTLRCSPRSGDLSVYWYQQSLDQGLQFLIQYYNGEERAKGNILERFSAQQFPDLHSELNLSSLELGDSALYFCASSVGSGNEQFFGPGTRLTVL.